This is a list of T cell receptor beta chains from one sample in a study of shared clonotypes between healthy human individuals. Sequenced by immunoSEQ multiplex PCR; TCRdb stores in-frame clones only, minus some. This sample has 950,000 to 1,100,000 clones; approximately 72% occur once, and the top ten carry 1.4%. Material for sequencing was memory CD4+ T cells sorted from blood. Receptors were obtained from a man younger than 30 in good health. Both conserved end residues are part of each CDR3. Fields, in order: V gene, J gene, CDR3 protein.

TRBV2	TRBJ1-2	CASSGRTWNGYTF
TRBV5-1	TRBJ2-4	CASSNPSEPIQYF
TRBV7-9	TRBJ2-1	CASSLGAGAYNEQFF
TRBV30	TRBJ2-1	CAWSVHGNEQFF
TRBV5-6	TRBJ2-5	CASSLIRTGGVETQYF
TRBV18	TRBJ1-3	CASSPPSTGASGNTIYF
TRBV29-1	TRBJ2-7	CSVGWSAGYEQYF
TRBV29-1	TRBJ1-6	CSVAGGADNSPLHF
TRBV6-6	TRBJ1-1	CASSYSSEAFF
TRBV5-1	TRBJ2-7	CASSLHTPAGGSYEQYF
TRBV6-1	TRBJ2-7	CASSPMGNYEQYF
TRBV5-6	TRBJ2-7	CASRKLAAGYEQYF
TRBV6-5	TRBJ1-2	CASREGGRANECYTF
TRBV5-1	TRBJ2-4	CASSSGEFEAKNIQYF
TRBV19	TRBJ2-3	CASSNRGSTDTQYF
TRBV9	TRBJ2-1	CASSVEPFNQQFF
TRBV5-1	NA	CASSLAPSYEQYF
TRBV6-5	TRBJ1-1	CASSYSAGNTEAFF
TRBV5-1	TRBJ2-2	CASSLGQGTGELFF
TRBV5-4	TRBJ1-1	CASSWTGRTEAFF
TRBV7-7	TRBJ2-5	CASSFDSGLETQYF
TRBV19	TRBJ1-2	CASSIIPLGYTF
TRBV5-1	TRBJ2-1	CASSYLGTREFNEQFF
TRBV28	TRBJ1-2	CASRRSSIYGYTF
TRBV10-3	TRBJ1-2	CAISESGQGGGYTF
TRBV10-3	TRBJ1-1	CAISEGGNTEAFF
TRBV30	TRBJ1-6	CAWSFGTPDISYNSPLHF
TRBV4-1	TRBJ2-7	CASSTGGLSYEQYF
TRBV19	TRBJ2-6	CASSVDRANVLTF
TRBV5-1	TRBJ2-5	CASSLAPTETQYF
TRBV2	TRBJ1-2	CASSQQGRNIHTF
TRBV30	TRBJ2-1	CAWKTRSQKVGEQFF
TRBV6-1	TRBJ1-3	CASSGGQARSGNTIYF
TRBV18	TRBJ1-1	CASSNSMNTEAFF
TRBV6-1	TRBJ2-7	CASSFSNGEYEQYF
TRBV11-3	TRBJ2-7	CASSLGGQPIYEQYF
TRBV7-2	TRBJ2-5	CASSLSRETQYF
TRBV7-3	TRBJ2-5	CASSLKTSGGAEETQYF
TRBV7-2	TRBJ1-1	CASSLDAFLGNTEAFF
TRBV4-1	TRBJ1-1	CASSLHGEATEAFF
TRBV25-1	TRBJ2-7	CASSEPGQGGHEQYF
TRBV9	TRBJ1-5	CASSVGSSSNQPQHF
TRBV29-1	TRBJ2-1	CSVGSQGANEQFF
TRBV11-3	TRBJ1-5	CASRDSNQPQHF
TRBV5-8	TRBJ2-5	CASSPLETQYF
TRBV11-2	TRBJ1-2	CASSLEGDRGRLYGYTF
TRBV30	TRBJ1-1	CAWSSRVFLNTEAFF
TRBV9	TRBJ2-1	CASNAGFTYNEQFF
TRBV19	TRBJ2-4	CASSTPPGGTIPTLAKNIQYF
TRBV4-1	TRBJ1-5	CASSQFTGNQPQHF
TRBV7-2	TRBJ2-4	CASSLGPGVKNIQYF
TRBV1	TRBJ1-2	CTSSQRYGGFYGYTF
TRBV6-4	TRBJ1-5	CARGGPGHSNQPQHF
TRBV5-1	TRBJ1-5	CASSLAGTGWEPQHF
TRBV2	TRBJ1-6	CASTLEYSPLHF
TRBV9	TRBJ2-3	CASSNSAGLDTQYF
TRBV10-1	TRBJ1-5	CASSESFNQPQHF
TRBV2	TRBJ2-5	CASSVAGVETQYF
TRBV4-2	TRBJ2-7	CASSQPGRDEQYF
TRBV5-6	TRBJ2-3	CASSLAGSSGGGDTQYF